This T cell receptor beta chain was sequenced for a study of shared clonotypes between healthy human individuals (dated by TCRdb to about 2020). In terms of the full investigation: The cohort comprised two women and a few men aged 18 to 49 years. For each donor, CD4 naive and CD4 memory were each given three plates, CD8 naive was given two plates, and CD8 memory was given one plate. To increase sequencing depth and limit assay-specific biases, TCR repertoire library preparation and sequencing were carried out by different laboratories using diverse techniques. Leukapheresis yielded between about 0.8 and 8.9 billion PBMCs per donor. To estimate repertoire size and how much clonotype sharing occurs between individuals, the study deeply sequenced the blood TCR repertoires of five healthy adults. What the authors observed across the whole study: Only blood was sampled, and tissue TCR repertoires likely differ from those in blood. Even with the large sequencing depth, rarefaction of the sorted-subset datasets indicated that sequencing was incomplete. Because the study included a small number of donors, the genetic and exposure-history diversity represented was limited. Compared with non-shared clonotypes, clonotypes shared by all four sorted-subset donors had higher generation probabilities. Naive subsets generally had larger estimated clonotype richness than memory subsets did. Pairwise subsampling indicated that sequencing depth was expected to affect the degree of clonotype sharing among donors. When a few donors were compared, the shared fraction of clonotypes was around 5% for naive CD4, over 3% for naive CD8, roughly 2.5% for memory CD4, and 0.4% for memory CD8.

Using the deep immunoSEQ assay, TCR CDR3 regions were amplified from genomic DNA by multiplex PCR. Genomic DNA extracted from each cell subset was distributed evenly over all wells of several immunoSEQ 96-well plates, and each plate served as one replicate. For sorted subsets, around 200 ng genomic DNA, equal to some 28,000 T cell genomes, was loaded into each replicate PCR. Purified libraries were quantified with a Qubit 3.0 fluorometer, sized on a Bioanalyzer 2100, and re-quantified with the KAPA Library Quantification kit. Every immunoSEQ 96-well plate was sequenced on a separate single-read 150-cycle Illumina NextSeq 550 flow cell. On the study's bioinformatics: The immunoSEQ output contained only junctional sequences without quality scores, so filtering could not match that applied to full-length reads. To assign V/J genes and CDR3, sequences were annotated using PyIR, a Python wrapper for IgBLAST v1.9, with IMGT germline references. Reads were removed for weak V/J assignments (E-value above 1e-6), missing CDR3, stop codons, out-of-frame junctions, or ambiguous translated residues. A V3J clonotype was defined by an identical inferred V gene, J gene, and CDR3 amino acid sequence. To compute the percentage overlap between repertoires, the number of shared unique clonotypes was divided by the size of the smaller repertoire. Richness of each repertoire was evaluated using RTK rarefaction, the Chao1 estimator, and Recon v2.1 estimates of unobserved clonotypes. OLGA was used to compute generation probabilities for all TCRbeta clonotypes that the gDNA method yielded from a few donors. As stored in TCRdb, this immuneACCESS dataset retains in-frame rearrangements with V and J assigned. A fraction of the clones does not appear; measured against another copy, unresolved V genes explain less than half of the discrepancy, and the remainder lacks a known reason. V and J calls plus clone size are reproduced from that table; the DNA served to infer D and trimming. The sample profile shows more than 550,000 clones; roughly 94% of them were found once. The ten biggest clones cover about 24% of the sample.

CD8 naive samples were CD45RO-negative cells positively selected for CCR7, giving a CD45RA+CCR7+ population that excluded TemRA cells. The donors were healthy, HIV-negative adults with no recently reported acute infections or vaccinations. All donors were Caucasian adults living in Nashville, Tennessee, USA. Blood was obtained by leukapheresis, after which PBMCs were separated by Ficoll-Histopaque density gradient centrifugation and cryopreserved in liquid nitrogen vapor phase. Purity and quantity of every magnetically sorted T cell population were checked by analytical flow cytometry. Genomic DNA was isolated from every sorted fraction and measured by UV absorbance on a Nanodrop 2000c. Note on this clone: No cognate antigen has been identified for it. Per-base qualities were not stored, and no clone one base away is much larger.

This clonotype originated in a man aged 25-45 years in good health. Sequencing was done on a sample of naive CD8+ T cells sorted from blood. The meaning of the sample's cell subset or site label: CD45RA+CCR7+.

CDR3 protein: CASSAHPTSGSTNEQFF. Here is the DNA: TGTGCCAGCAGCGCACACCCCACTAGCGGGAGTACCAATGAGCAGTTCTTC. Here the chain combines TRBV7-9 and TRBJ2-1; 11 nucleotides in the junction match TRBD2. Clipping removes 5 bases from V and 6 bases from J, with 12 as the unmatched junction base count. Reading from cysteine to phenylalanine, the CDR3 counts 17 amino acids. The read is trimmed to its CDR3 DNA, 51 bases read in frame from base 1. Per the germline V gene (reference sequence), SEHNR is the CDR1 and FQNEAQ is the CDR2.